Presented here are 22 T cell receptor beta chains from one specimen sequenced in a study of CD8 T cells in ankylosing spondylitis. Findings and caveats of the study: Ankylosing spondylitis blood seemed to carry a telltale TCR beta motif made of roughly 8 highly homologous variants.

These receptors' antigens are unknown. Each CDR3 protein is one row after TCRdb ran MiXCR on the 5' RACE reads. This sample has about 420,000 distinct CDR3 sequences, with approximately 20% found just once. Material: blood, either unsorted or a sorted T cell fraction (not recorded which). Every receptor here comes from a male donor with ankylosing spondylitis.

The chain uses TRBV10-3 and TRBJ1-2; D is uncertain. This CDR3 is 15 amino acids long. Trimming took off 4 bases at V and 8 bases at J, with 20 bases between the two ends. Germline V lookup: CDR1 ENHRY, CDR2 SYGVKD. CDR3 nucleotide sequence: TGTGCCATCAGTGCGGGTCGGGAAACTGGCGGAGGCTACACCTTC. Translation: CAISAGRETGGGYTF.

This clonotype occurred a few times. The chain couples TRBV27 to TRBJ2-7; 7 bases agree with TRBD1. After removal of 6 bases from V and 0 bases from J, the junction contained 11 bases not matched to a gene. Germline V CDR1 and CDR2: MNHEY, SMNVEV (reference sequence). The CDR3 is 16 amino acids. CDR3 coding DNA: TGTGCCAGCAGCATAAGACAGGGAGCCCCCTCCTACGAGCAGTACTTC. Protein product: CASSIRQGAPSYEQYF.

This clonotype has only a few counts. The chain is built from TRBV20-1 and TRBJ2-2; D ambiguous. Germline loops: CDR1 DFQATT, CDR2 SNEGSKA (reference sequence). V was cut by 0 bases and J by 6 bases, with 11 bases left in between. The CDR3 extends over 14 amino acids. CDR3 in amino acids: CSARDLLSPGELFF. In nucleotides, the CDR3 is TGCAGTGCTAGAGACCTCCTTTCACCCGGGGAGCTGTTTTTT.

The chain links TRBV5-6 to TRBJ1-2, with 7 bases fitting TRBD1. V lost 4 bases and J lost 4; bases outside the gene matches: 7. This CDR3 region has 14 residues. Germline V gene sequence: CDR1 SGHDT, CDR2 YYEEEE. In nucleotides, the CDR3 is TGTGCCAGCAGCCAATTAACAGGGGCCTATGGCTACACCTTC. Its translation: CASSQLTGAYGYTF. The full variable domain, its missing parts supplied by reference TRBV5-6 and TRBJ1-2, is DAGVTQSPTHLIKTRGQQVTLRCSPKSGHDTVSWYQQALGQGPQFIFQYYEEEERQRGNFPDRFSGHQFPNYSSELNVNALLLGDSALYLCASSQLTGAYGYTFGSGTRLTVV.

This clonotype occurred a few times. The chain joins TRBV7-9 to TRBJ1-1; D ambiguous. The germline V gene has CDR1 SEHNR and CDR2 FQNEAQ (reference sequence). The CDR3 sequence is 13 residues long. V dropped 1 base and J dropped 5 bases, with 8 bases sitting between them. CDR3 loop: CASSLVVLTEAFF. Here the CDR3 DNA reads TGTGCCAGCAGCTTAGTGGTACTGACTGAAGCTTTCTTT.

The chain joins TRBV7-3 to TRBJ2-6; D is perhaps TRBD2 (5 bases). The CDR3 is 15 amino acids. Trimming took off 4 bases at V and 0 bases at J, with 7 bases between the two ends. Germline lookup yields CDR1 SGHTA and CDR2 FQGTGA. This chain's CDR3 is CASSYSVSGANVLTF. CDR3 DNA sequence: TGTGCCAGCAGCTATAGCGTCTCTGGGGCCAACGTCCTGACTTTC.

The rearrangement links TRBV6-2 or TRBV6-3 to TRBJ2-5; no definite D call. CDR1 and CDR2 from the germline V gene are MNHEY and SVGEGT. V was shortened by 3 bases and J by 2 bases, with 10 bases between the two germline ends. This CDR3 contains 14 residues. CDR3 nucleotide sequence: TGTGCCAGCAGTTATCTGGGTGAGCAAGAGACCCAGTACTTC. Translating it yields CASSYLGEQETQYF.

This clonotype was seen a single time. The chain has TRBV24-1 and TRBJ2-1; D might be TRBD2 (5 bases). This CDR3 comprises 13 residues. V was trimmed by 3 bases and J by 6 bases, leaving 8 bases between them. Germline assignment: CDR1 KGHDR and CDR2 SFDVKD. This CDR3 reads CATSDPRVNEQFF. CDR3 coding DNA: TGTGCCACCAGTGATCCGCGGGTCAATGAGCAGTTCTTC.

This chain joins TRBV5-6 and TRBJ1-5, with D maybe TRBD1 (5 bases). The V end was cut by 4 bases, the J end by 1 base, with 15 bases between. The CDR3 totals 16 residues. Per germline, CDR1 SGHDT and CDR2 YYEEEE. The DNA for the CDR3 is TGTGCCAGCAGCCACAGGTCTTTGGGGAGCAATCAGCCCCAGCATTTT. Its protein is CASSHRSLGSNQPQHF.

This clonotype was picked up a small number of times. The chain links TRBV5-4 to TRBJ1-4; the D is unclear. CDR3 length: 15 amino acids. Germline V gives CDR1 SGHNT, CDR2 YYREEE (reference sequence). Trimming took 1 base from V and 7 from J, leaving 14 bases between them. The CDR3 reads CASSLPGSSSEKLFF. In DNA, the CDR3 is TGTGCCAGCAGCTTGCCGGGTTCGAGTAGTGAAAAACTGTTTTTT.

This clonotype was observed a handful of times. The genes are TRBV29-1 and TRBJ1-5, with 9 nucleotides matching TRBD1. The CDR3 has 14 amino acids. The germline gives CDR1 SQVTM, CDR2 ANQGSEA. V was pared by 7 bases and J by 3 bases, with 7 bases of the junction left unmatched. Here the CDR3 reads CSAQTGGVNQPQHF. The CDR3 DNA follows: TGCAGCGCCCAAACAGGGGGCGTCAATCAGCCCCAGCATTTT. Full variable domain (outside the CDR3, taken from reference TRBV29-1 and TRBJ1-5): SAVISQKPSRDICQRGTSLTIQCQVDSQVTMMFWYRQQPGQSLTLIATANQGSEATYESGFVIDKFPISRPNLTFSTLTVSNMSPEDSSIYLCSAQTGGVNQPQHFGDGTRLSIL.

This clonotype was counted only a few times. The rearrangement links TRBV7-3 to TRBJ2-1, with 9 bases identical to TRBD2. The CDR3 loop spans 17 amino acids. V shed 5 bases and J 4 bases; nucleotides not matched to a gene: 12. Looked up from germline, CDR1 is SGHTA and CDR2 is FQGTGA. The CDR3 DNA reads as TGTGCCAGCAGCCTAAATGCTTTGCGGGGGGGGTACAATGAGCAGTTCTTC. It yields the protein CASSLNALRGGYNEQFF. Looking up the rest from reference TRBV7-3 and TRBJ2-1 gives the full variable domain: GAGVSQTPSNKVTEKGKYVELRCDPISGHTALYWYRQSLGQGPEFLIYFQGTGAADDSGLPNDRFFAVRPEGSVSTLKIQRTERGDSAVYLCASSLNALRGGYNEQFFGPGTRLTVL.

The chain employs TRBV9 and TRBJ2-7, with a weak D call TRBD2 (5 bases). Germline values: CDR1 SGDLS, CDR2 YYNGEE. V lost 0 bases, J lost 6 bases, and 16 bases lay in between. This CDR3 region has 15 residues. CDR3 sequence reads: CASSVGATRSSEQYF. In DNA, the CDR3 is TGTGCCAGCAGCGTAGGGGCTACTAGGAGCTCCGAGCAGTACTTC.

The chain couples TRBV3-1 to TRBJ2-1; D possibly corresponds to TRBD1 (5 bases). Trimming pared 0 bases from V and 2 bases from J, leaving 14 bases between. The germline gives CDR1 LGHDT, CDR2 YNNKEL (reference sequence). CDR3 size: 17 residues. The chain's CDR3 is CASSQDPPGYPYNEQFF. CDR3 in DNA: TGTGCCAGCAGCCAAGATCCCCCAGGGTACCCCTACAATGAGCAGTTCTTC.

The chain couples TRBV2 to TRBJ1-2, with no clear D. CDR1 is SNHLY, CDR2 FYNNEI, per germline. The CDR3 length is 12 residues. Trimming stripped 2 bases from V and 1 base from J, with 2 bases between. In DNA, the CDR3 is TGTGCCAGCAGTGAACGTAACTATGGCTACACCTTC. Protein: CASSERNYGYTF.

This rearrangement joins TRBV7-6 to TRBJ2-5; 7 bases line up with TRBD2. This CDR3 contains 19 residues. Looked up from germline, CDR1 is SGHVS and CDR2 is FNYEAQ. Trimming at V came to 5 bases and at J to 4 bases, leaving 22 bases not matched to a gene. The CDR3 nucleotides read TGTGCCAGCAGCCACTGGGTGGCTAGCGGAGAGGGGTTAAGAGAGACCCAGTACTTC. As protein: CASSHWVASGEGLRETQYF.

This rearrangement joins TRBV5-1 to TRBJ1-5; D remains unclear. Germline loops: CDR1 SGHRS, CDR2 YFSETQ. V gave up 4 bases and J gave up 5 bases, with 16 bases separating them. This CDR3 comprises 15 residues. Here the CDR3 DNA reads TGCGCCAGCAGCCCCGGAGTGGGGTTCGATCAGCCCCAGCATTTT. Translating it yields CASSPGVGFDQPQHF.

This chain joins TRBV28 and TRBJ2-1; TRBD1 matches 10 bases. Trimming cost V 3 bases and J 4 bases; bases outside gene matches: 3. Germline lookup yields CDR1 MDHEN and CDR2 SYDVKM. The CDR3 length is 15 residues. CDR3 nucleotide sequence: TGTGCCAGCAGTTTTGGGACAGGGGAATACAATGAGCAGTTCTTC. Translated: CASSFGTGEYNEQFF.

This clonotype has just a few counts. J is TRBJ1-4 and V is TRBV10-3, with 7 bases fitting TRBD1. From germline, CDR1 is ENHRY and CDR2 SYGVKD. The CDR3 consists of 14 residues. J was trimmed by 5 bases and V by 6 bases; bases with no gene match: 6. The CDR3 region has the DNA TGTGCCATCAGCCCTGGACAGGACAATGAAAAACTGTTTTTT. Encoded protein: CAISPGQDNEKLFF.

Only a few counts were recorded for this clonotype. This chain joins TRBV10-3 and TRBJ2-3; D gene uncertain. Germline V gene data show CDR1 as ENHRY and CDR2 as SYGVKD. The CDR3 is made up of 13 amino acids. V lost 2 bases, J lost 5 bases, and 8 bases lay in between. The CDR3 loop is CAISEKEQDTQYF. The CDR3 coding sequence is TGTGCCATCAGTGAGAAAGAGCAAGATACGCAGTATTTT.

The chain couples TRBV2 to TRBJ2-7; TRBD2 matches at 8 bases. The CDR3 contains 14 residues. The germline V gene encodes CDR1 SNHLY and CDR2 FYNNEI. The junction had 5 bases not matched to a gene; V was cut back by 6 bases and J by 1 base. The CDR3 region is CASSQTSESYEQYF. CDR3 DNA: TGTGCCAGCAGCCAGACTAGCGAATCCTACGAGCAGTACTTC.

This clonotype was found a few times. CDR3 protein: CSVERGQGGDEQFF. In DNA, the CDR3 is TGCAGCGTTGAAAGAGGGCAGGGAGGGGATGAGCAGTTCTTC. The chain has TRBV29-1 and TRBJ2-1; TRBD2 aligns across 7 bases. Germline V gives CDR1 SQVTM, CDR2 ANQGSEA. The CDR3 runs 14 residues. Losses at the gene ends were 2 bases for V and 8 bases for J; bases not matched to a gene: 9.